The rows below give T cell receptor beta chains drawn from one sample of a study of blood T cell repertoires in COVID-19. Profiled with immunoSEQ multiplex PCR; TCRdb holds only in-frame clones, not every one. The sample gives tens of thousands of clones, 75% of which show up once; around 4% is in the top ten. Sample: peripheral blood. All receptors come from a woman aged 45-65 years with acute or convalescent COVID-19. The CDR3 runs from the conserved cysteine through the conserved F or W. A D gene is named only where the DNA matches it firmly. Clone size, where shown, is once, few, many, or a class for clones that have expanded.

d_call: TRBD1; clone_size: .; j_call: TRBJ1-6; v_call: TRBV25-1; cdr3_nt: TGTGCCAGCAGGTCCGGGACAGGGGTTCATTCACCCCTCCACTTT; cdr3_aa: CASRSGTGVHSPLHF
d_call: TRBD1; clone_size: .; j_call: TRBJ1-1; v_call: TRBV11-1; cdr3_nt: TGTGCCAGCAGGTTTACAGGGGGCACTGAAGCTTTCTTT; cdr3_aa: CASRFTGGTEAFF
d_call: .; clone_size: .; j_call: TRBJ2-1; v_call: TRBV5-1; cdr3_nt: TGCGCCAGCAGCCCTGTGGGGGGGGGCGTTAAAAGTGAGCAGTTCTTC; cdr3_aa: CASSPVGGGVKSEQFF
d_call: TRBD2; clone_size: .; j_call: TRBJ2-5; v_call: TRBV13; cdr3_nt: TGTGCCAGCAGCGCCGGGACTAGCAGTGAGACCCAGTACTTC; cdr3_aa: CASSAGTSSETQYF
d_call: .; clone_size: .; j_call: TRBJ1-2; v_call: TRBV2; cdr3_nt: TGTGCCAGCAGCCGCGGACAGCTCGTTTCTAACTATGGCTACACCTTC; cdr3_aa: CASSRGQLVSNYGYTF
d_call: TRBD1; clone_size: once; j_call: TRBJ1-2; v_call: TRBV12-3/TRBV12-4; cdr3_nt: TGTGCCAGCAGTCCTGGGACAGGGGCTGGCTACACCTTC; cdr3_aa: CASSPGTGAGYTF
d_call: .; clone_size: few; j_call: TRBJ2-7; v_call: TRBV19; cdr3_nt: TGTGCCAGTAGTCTAGGAGGAGGCGAGCAGTACTTC; cdr3_aa: CASSLGGGEQYF
d_call: TRBD1; clone_size: .; j_call: TRBJ1-4; v_call: TRBV9; cdr3_nt: TGTGCCAGCAGCGCCAACCGGCCGGGACAGGGGTTGAGAAGTTACGAAAAACTGTTTTTT; cdr3_aa: CASSANRPGQGLRSYEKLFF
d_call: TRBD2; clone_size: .; j_call: TRBJ2-1; v_call: TRBV20-1; cdr3_nt: TGCAGTGCTAGTATCCCGGGGGGGACCTATGAGCAGTTCTTC; cdr3_aa: CSASIPGGTYEQFF
d_call: .; clone_size: .; j_call: TRBJ2-3; v_call: TRBV7-3; cdr3_nt: TGTGCCAGCAGCTTAATGGCCGGGGATACGCAGTATTTT; cdr3_aa: CASSLMAGDTQYF
d_call: .; clone_size: .; j_call: TRBJ2-5; v_call: TRBV1; cdr3_nt: TGCACCAGCAGCCACCGACCACGGGGGGCCACCTTGGGAGAGACCCAGTACTTC; cdr3_aa: CTSSHRPRGATLGETQYF
d_call: .; clone_size: .; j_call: TRBJ1-1; v_call: TRBV7-9; cdr3_nt: TGTGCCAGCAGCGAACAGATTGAAGCTTTCTTT; cdr3_aa: CASSEQIEAFF
d_call: .; clone_size: .; j_call: TRBJ1-2; v_call: TRBV6-5; cdr3_nt: TGTGCCAGCAGCCGGGATGGCTACACCTTC; cdr3_aa: CASSRDGYTF
d_call: TRBD1; clone_size: few; j_call: TRBJ2-1; v_call: TRBV6-5; cdr3_nt: TGTGCCAGCTATGGACCGGGACAGGCCTACAATGAGCAGTTCTTC; cdr3_aa: CASYGPGQAYNEQFF
d_call: TRBD2; clone_size: once; j_call: TRBJ2-1; v_call: TRBV5-4; cdr3_nt: TGTGCCAGCAGCTTGACAGCGGGGGGTTACAATGAGCAGTTCTTC; cdr3_aa: CASSLTAGGYNEQFF
d_call: .; clone_size: .; j_call: TRBJ2-2; v_call: TRBV28; cdr3_nt: TGTGCCAGCACGGAGGGAAGGCGCACCGGGGAGCTGTTTTTT; cdr3_aa: CASTEGRRTGELFF
d_call: .; clone_size: .; j_call: TRBJ2-3; v_call: TRBV7-2; cdr3_nt: TGTGCCAGCAGCTTGGAAGGGGTGGCTACGCAGTATTTT; cdr3_aa: CASSLEGVATQYF
d_call: TRBD2; clone_size: .; j_call: TRBJ2-1; v_call: TRBV19; cdr3_nt: TGTGCCAGTAGTATAACGTCTAGCGGGGGGAACAATGAGCAGTTCTTC; cdr3_aa: CASSITSSGGNNEQFF
d_call: .; clone_size: .; j_call: TRBJ2-7; v_call: TRBV3-1/TRBV3-2; cdr3_nt: TGTGCCAGCAGCCAGGCCCACTACGAGCAGTACTTC; cdr3_aa: CASSQAHYEQYF
d_call: .; clone_size: few; j_call: TRBJ1-2; v_call: TRBV19; cdr3_nt: TGTGCCAGTAGTATATTCCGCGGAGACGGCTACACCTTC; cdr3_aa: CASSIFRGDGYTF
d_call: TRBD1; clone_size: .; j_call: TRBJ2-5; v_call: TRBV6-2/TRBV6-3; cdr3_nt: TGTGCCAGCAGTTCCATGACAGGGGAAGAGACCCAGTACTTC; cdr3_aa: CASSSMTGEETQYF
d_call: TRBD1; clone_size: once; j_call: TRBJ1-4; v_call: TRBV11-2; cdr3_nt: TGTGCCAGCAGCCCGACAGGGGCGGATAATGAAAAACTGTTTTTT; cdr3_aa: CASSPTGADNEKLFF
d_call: TRBD1; clone_size: .; j_call: TRBJ1-3; v_call: TRBV7-9; cdr3_nt: TGTGCCAGCAGCTTCGGGACAGCTGGAAACACCATATATTTT; cdr3_aa: CASSFGTAGNTIYF
d_call: .; clone_size: once; j_call: TRBJ2-1; v_call: TRBV5-8; cdr3_nt: TGTGCCAGCATTTTAGGGGGTTACTACAATGAGCAGTTCTTC; cdr3_aa: CASILGGYYNEQFF
d_call: .; clone_size: .; j_call: TRBJ1-1; v_call: TRBV5-1; cdr3_nt: TGCGCCAGCAGCTTGTTGGGCAGCCAAGCCAACACTGAAGCTTTCTTT; cdr3_aa: CASSLLGSQANTEAFF
d_call: .; clone_size: .; j_call: TRBJ2-2; v_call: TRBV12-3/TRBV12-4; cdr3_nt: TGTGCCAGCAGTGGGGGACTTGGGGAGCTGTTTTTT; cdr3_aa: CASSGGLGELFF
d_call: TRBD1; clone_size: .; j_call: TRBJ1-3; v_call: TRBV7-2; cdr3_nt: TGTGCCAGCAGCTTAGACAGGGGGAACACCATATATTTT; cdr3_aa: CASSLDRGNTIYF
d_call: TRBD1; clone_size: .; j_call: TRBJ2-2; v_call: TRBV18; cdr3_nt: TGTGCCAGCTCGACAGGGTATGACGGGGAGCTGTTTTTT; cdr3_aa: CASSTGYDGELFF
d_call: .; clone_size: .; j_call: TRBJ2-5; v_call: TRBV29-1; cdr3_nt: TGCAGCGTTGGGGGCGGGGAGGAGACCCAGTACTTC; cdr3_aa: CSVGGGEETQYF
d_call: .; clone_size: .; j_call: TRBJ2-7; v_call: TRBV12-5; cdr3_nt: TGTGCTAGTGGTTTGGTACGTTGGGAGAGCGGCTCCGACGAGCAGTACTTC; cdr3_aa: CASGLVRWESGSDEQYF
d_call: .; clone_size: .; j_call: TRBJ2-3; v_call: TRBV11-3; cdr3_nt: TGTGCCAGCAGCTTAGGGGTGATATCAGGGAATGAAGATACGCAGTATTTT; cdr3_aa: CASSLGVISGNEDTQYF
d_call: .; clone_size: .; j_call: TRBJ1-6; v_call: TRBV7-9; cdr3_nt: TGTGCCAGCAGCTTACAGGGAATGTATAATTCACCCCTCCACTTT; cdr3_aa: CASSLQGMYNSPLHF
d_call: TRBD1; clone_size: few; j_call: TRBJ1-1; v_call: TRBV6-5; cdr3_nt: TGTGCCTCACAGGGGTGGCAAGACACTGAAGCTTTCTTT; cdr3_aa: CASQGWQDTEAFF
d_call: .; clone_size: few; j_call: TRBJ1-5; v_call: TRBV30; cdr3_nt: TGTGCCTGGAGTGTACTGCGGGGGCCCCATCAGCCCCAGCATTTT; cdr3_aa: CAWSVLRGPHQPQHF
d_call: .; clone_size: .; j_call: TRBJ2-7; v_call: TRBV3-1/TRBV3-2; cdr3_nt: TGTGCCAGCAGCCCACTGACAGGATTATTTGGCGAGCAGTACTTC; cdr3_aa: CASSPLTGLFGEQYF
d_call: TRBD1; clone_size: few; j_call: TRBJ2-1; v_call: TRBV5-1; cdr3_nt: TGCGCCAGCAGCTTGGTTAGGACAGGTGATGAGCAGTTCTTC; cdr3_aa: CASSLVRTGDEQFF
d_call: .; clone_size: few; j_call: TRBJ1-2; v_call: TRBV5-5; cdr3_nt: TGTGCCAGCAGCTTGGCCCCCGGCCCAGGGGAAGGCTACACCTTC; cdr3_aa: CASSLAPGPGEGYTF
d_call: .; clone_size: .; j_call: TRBJ1-5; v_call: TRBV5-4; cdr3_nt: TGTGCCAGCAGCCAATCCGGACAGCCAAATCAGCCCCAGCATTTT; cdr3_aa: CASSQSGQPNQPQHF
d_call: .; clone_size: .; j_call: TRBJ1-5; v_call: TRBV2; cdr3_nt: TGTGCCAGCAGTGAAACCGTTTTCGGGCCCCAGCATTTT; cdr3_aa: CASSETVFGPQHF
d_call: TRBD2; clone_size: .; j_call: TRBJ2-2; v_call: TRBV2; cdr3_nt: TGTGCCAGCATCAGCGGGGGGGCTGGCTCCGGGGAGCTGTTTTTT; cdr3_aa: CASISGGAGSGELFF
d_call: TRBD1; clone_size: .; j_call: TRBJ1-2; v_call: TRBV28; cdr3_nt: TGTGCCAGCAGTTATGGACAGGGGACCCTCTATGGCTACACCTTC; cdr3_aa: CASSYGQGTLYGYTF
d_call: TRBD1; clone_size: .; j_call: TRBJ1-2; v_call: TRBV2; cdr3_nt: TGTGCCAGCAGTGGGGGACAGGGAGGGTATGGCTACACCTTC; cdr3_aa: CASSGGQGGYGYTF
d_call: TRBD1; clone_size: few; j_call: TRBJ2-7; v_call: TRBV11-1; cdr3_nt: TGTGCCAGCAGGGATGCGGGACAGGGGTACGAGCAGTACTTC; cdr3_aa: CASRDAGQGYEQYF
d_call: .; clone_size: .; j_call: TRBJ1-2; v_call: TRBV18; cdr3_nt: TGTGCCAGCTCACCAACACAGGATAACTATGGCTACACCTTC; cdr3_aa: CASSPTQDNYGYTF
d_call: .; clone_size: .; j_call: TRBJ2-3; v_call: TRBV7-8; cdr3_nt: TGTGCCAGCAGCTTTCCGGGAACCCAGAGAAGCACAGATACGCAGTATTTT; cdr3_aa: CASSFPGTQRSTDTQYF
d_call: .; clone_size: .; j_call: TRBJ1-2; v_call: TRBV9; cdr3_nt: TGTGCCAGCAGAACAGGGAGCGGATATTATGGCTACACCTTC; cdr3_aa: CASRTGSGYYGYTF
d_call: .; clone_size: few; j_call: TRBJ2-1; v_call: TRBV5-8; cdr3_nt: TGTGCCAGCAGCTTGGTCTACGGGAATGAGCAGTTCTTC; cdr3_aa: CASSLVYGNEQFF
d_call: TRBD1; clone_size: .; j_call: TRBJ2-2; v_call: TRBV7-2; cdr3_nt: TGTGCCAGCAGTCCGGACAGGGGGTACACCGGGGAGCTGTTTTTT; cdr3_aa: CASSPDRGYTGELFF
d_call: TRBD1; clone_size: once; j_call: TRBJ1-2; v_call: TRBV7-2; cdr3_nt: TGTGCCAGCAGCTTAACGGACAGGGGGAAAAGCTATGGCTACACCTTC; cdr3_aa: CASSLTDRGKSYGYTF
d_call: TRBD1; clone_size: .; j_call: TRBJ1-2; v_call: TRBV6-4; cdr3_nt: TGTGCCAGCAGGCAAAGTCCAACAGGGGGCTTAGGCTACACCTTC; cdr3_aa: CASRQSPTGGLGYTF
d_call: TRBD1; clone_size: few; j_call: TRBJ1-1; v_call: TRBV28; cdr3_nt: TGTGCCAGCAGTTTTGGGACAGGGCATGTCACTGAAGCTTTCTTT; cdr3_aa: CASSFGTGHVTEAFF
d_call: .; clone_size: .; j_call: TRBJ1-2; v_call: TRBV10-3; cdr3_nt: TGTGCCATCCGAGGACAGACCTTCTACGGCTACACCTTC; cdr3_aa: CAIRGQTFYGYTF
d_call: TRBD2; clone_size: .; j_call: TRBJ2-7; v_call: TRBV27; cdr3_nt: TGTGCCAGCAGTTTATTTGGGACTAGCGGGGGTAGCTCCTACGAGCAGTACTTC; cdr3_aa: CASSLFGTSGGSSYEQYF
d_call: TRBD2; clone_size: .; j_call: TRBJ2-1; v_call: TRBV2; cdr3_nt: TGTGCCAGCATCCCGGGACTAGCCTACAATGAGCAGTTCTTC; cdr3_aa: CASIPGLAYNEQFF
d_call: .; clone_size: .; j_call: TRBJ1-3; v_call: TRBV24-1; cdr3_nt: TGTGCCACCAGTGATTCGCGGGCAATCTCTGGAAACACCATATATTTT; cdr3_aa: CATSDSRAISGNTIYF
d_call: TRBD2; clone_size: .; j_call: TRBJ2-3; v_call: TRBV28; cdr3_nt: TGTGCCAGCAGTTTACTACTAGCGGGGGGCCTCACAGATACGCAGTATTTT; cdr3_aa: CASSLLLAGGLTDTQYF
d_call: .; clone_size: .; j_call: TRBJ1-2; v_call: TRBV4-1; cdr3_nt: TGCGCCAGCAGCCAAGAAGGAGGCAGGTTCTATGGCTACACCTTC; cdr3_aa: CASSQEGGRFYGYTF